The 16 T cell receptor beta chains given below trace back to one sample, sequenced in a study of control samples from healthy donors and cancer patients. TCRdb keeps only in-frame clones here, not all; method: immunoSEQ multiplex PCR. Seen here are about 130,000 clones, around nine tenths observed once, and the top ten hold roughly 8%. Source material: PBMCs. The receptors originated from a man aged 50-60 years with head and neck cancer.

The chain employs TRBV19 and TRBJ1-5; no clear D gene. Germline V gives CDR1 LNHDA, CDR2 SQIVND (reference sequence). Trimming took 3 bases from V and 6 from J, leaving 15 bases between them. The CDR3 is made up of 15 amino acids. CDR3 in amino acids: CASSMTGLQSQPQHF. The CDR3 DNA is TGTGCCAGTAGTATGACCGGGTTGCAAAGTCAGCCCCAGCATTTT.

The chain combines TRBV5-1 with TRBJ2-5; D is unresolved. Germline CDR1 is SGHRS and CDR2 is YFSETQ. This CDR3 contains 12 residues. V was shortened by 0 bases and J by 0 bases, with 0 bases between the two germline ends. The CDR3 spells CASSLDQETQYF. CDR3 DNA sequence: TGCGCCAGCAGCTTGGACCAAGAGACCCAGTACTTC.

The chain carries TRBV29-1 and TRBJ2-1, with 9 bases identical to TRBD1. Germline loops: CDR1 SQVTM, CDR2 ANQGSEA. J was trimmed by 9 bases and V by 0 bases; bases with no gene match: 18. CDR3 length: 18 amino acids. CDR3 in amino acids: CSVEDPGQGLIERSEQFF. For the CDR3, the DNA is TGCAGCGTTGAAGATCCAGGACAGGGGTTAATAGAGAGGAGTGAGCAGTTCTTC.

The gene calls are TRBV9 and TRBJ1-1; no clear D. CDR1 is SGDLS, CDR2 YYNGEE, per germline. This CDR3 is 13 amino acids long. V was cut by 2 bases and J by 5 bases, with 10 bases left in between. The CDR3: CASSVKGGTEAFF. CDR3 sequence (DNA): TGTGCCAGCAGCGTGAAGGGAGGGACTGAAGCTTTCTTT.

This chain connects TRBV14 to TRBJ2-3, with a possible D match to TRBD1 (6 bases). The V end was cut by 1 base, the J end by 11 bases, with 13 bases between. Germline values: CDR1 SGHDN, CDR2 FVKESK. There are 13 residues in the CDR3. CDR3 loop: CASSQARQVGQYF. The CDR3 DNA is TGTGCCAGCAGCCAAGCCCGACAGGTCGGGCAGTATTTT.

V and J are TRBV9 and TRBJ2-5, with D possibly TRBD2 on 5 matching bases. Trimming removed 0 bases from V and 3 bases from J, with 12 bases in between. The germline V gene has CDR1 SGDLS and CDR2 YYNGEE. CDR3 length equals 15 residues. The CDR3 spells CASSVDLRGEETQYF. Here the CDR3 DNA reads TGTGCCAGCAGCGTAGATCTTCGGGGAGAAGAGACCCAGTACTTC. The variable domain in full, completed from reference TRBV9 and TRBJ2-5, reads DSGVTQTPKHLITATGQRVTLRCSPRSGDLSVYWYQQSLDQGLQFLIQYYNGEERAKGNILERFSAQQFPDLHSELNLSSLELGDSALYFCASSVDLRGEETQYFGPGTRLLVL.

The chain couples TRBV6-5 to TRBJ2-1, with D tentatively TRBD1 (6 bases). This CDR3 contains 15 residues. Germline CDR1 is MNHEY and CDR2 is SVGAGI. Trimming cost V 6 bases and J 0 bases, with 12 bases left between them. The CDR3 coding sequence is TGTGCCAGCAGCCGCCGGGACATCTCCTACAATGAGCAGTTCTTC. As protein: CASSRRDISYNEQFF.

A single count supports this clone. The chain employs TRBV6-5 and TRBJ2-5; D is perhaps TRBD1 (5 bases). Per germline, CDR1 MNHEY and CDR2 SVGAGI. CDR3 length: 13 residues. The germline V and J ends were trimmed by 4 bases and 1 base, with 7 bases remaining between them. The CDR3 loop reads CASSLGVQETQYF. CDR3 sequence (DNA): TGTGCCAGCAGTTTAGGGGTCCAAGAGACCCAGTACTTC.

This rearrangement joins TRBV7-9 to TRBJ2-7, with 7 bases aligning to TRBD1. J gave up 7 bases and V 6 bases, and 9 bases lay outside the gene matches. The CDR3 contains 13 residues. Per the germline V gene, CDR1 is SEHNR and CDR2 is FQNEAQ (reference sequence). CDR3 DNA sequence: TGTGCCAGCAGAAGGGACAGTAGTTATGAGCAGTACTTC. This encodes CASRRDSSYEQYF.

V usage is TRBV6-5 and J usage is TRBJ2-2; a weak D match, TRBD1 (5 bases). This CDR3 is built from 13 residues. V was shortened by 9 bases and J by 4 bases, with 12 bases between the two germline ends. Germline CDR1 reads MNHEY; CDR2 reads SVGAGI. CDR3 nucleotide sequence: TGTGCCAGTATGAGACAGTTCACCGGGGAGCTGTTTTTT. It is translated as CASMRQFTGELFF.

The count of this clone is one. The chain uses TRBV28 and TRBJ1-1, with D unresolved. CDR3 length: 12 amino acids. Germline V gene data show CDR1 as MDHEN and CDR2 as SYDVKM. Trimming pared 3 bases from V and 6 bases from J, leaving 8 bases between. The DNA of the CDR3 is TGTGCCAGCAGTTTGCAGAAAGCTGAAGCTTTCTTT. Protein: CASSLQKAEAFF.

This chain links TRBV18 with TRBJ2-5, with D perhaps assigned TRBD1 or TRBD2 (6 bases each). The CDR3 consists of 13 residues. Germline V CDR1 and CDR2: KGHSH, LQKENI. V lost 6 bases and J lost 8, with 16 bases in between. CDR3 bases: TGTGCCAGCTCTTCCGGGGGCCAAAAAACCCAGTACTTC. Translating gives CASSSGGQKTQYF.

The chain is built from TRBV20-1 and TRBJ2-6; no definite D call. Trimming stripped 3 bases from V and 2 bases from J, with 2 bases between. This CDR3 spans 12 amino acids. Germline assignment: CDR1 DFQATT and CDR2 SNEGSKA (reference sequence). The CDR3 is CSASPGANVLTF. The CDR3 nucleotides are TGCAGTGCTAGTCCTGGGGCCAACGTCCTGACTTTC.

The chain employs TRBV3-1 (or the pseudogene TRBV3-2) and TRBJ2-3; possibly TRBD2 for D (5 bases). This CDR3 is 15 amino acids long. The V end lost 1 base, the J end lost 0 bases, and 8 bases lay between the germline ends. Germline V gives CDR1 LGHDT, CDR2 YNNKEL (reference sequence). The CDR3 bases are TGTGCCAGCAGCCAAGCCGGGGATAGCACAGATACGCAGTATTTT. Amino acids: CASSQAGDSTDTQYF.

This sequence joins TRBV19 and TRBJ2-2, with a tentative D call TRBD1 (5 bases). The length of the CDR3 is 18 residues. V was clipped by 1 base and J by 2 bases, with 17 bases between them. CDR1 and CDR2 (germline): LNHDA, SQIVND (reference sequence). The CDR3 region is CASSIVLVRGPNTGELFF. In DNA, the CDR3 is TGTGCCAGTAGTATAGTTCTCGTTAGGGGCCCTAACACCGGGGAGCTGTTTTTT.

This rearrangement joins TRBV5-1 to TRBJ1-1, with D perhaps TRBD1 (6 bases). V was pared by 5 bases and J by 1 base, with 12 bases between. Germline values: CDR1 SGHRS, CDR2 YFSETQ. The CDR3 loop spans 14 amino acids. CDR3 protein: CASRTGHENTEAFF. Written as DNA, the CDR3 is TGCGCCAGCAGAACGGGACATGAGAACACTGAAGCTTTCTTT.